This TCR beta chain was captured by sequencing in a study of blood T cell repertoires in COVID-19. About the study: Material from acute and convalescent COVID-19 was sourced from the United States, Italy and Spain. PBMCs, B-cell-depleted T cells, or T cells were the source of the cDNA or gDNA that made up the material.

Germline V lookup: CDR1 SQVTM, CDR2 ANQGSEA. Trimming took 5 bases from V and 2 from J, leaving 19 bases between them. This CDR3 region has 15 residues. Here immunoSEQ multiplex PCR was the method, and the copy in TCRdb shows in-frame clones only, minus some. The sample has over 150,000 clones; more than 85% are singletons. Clinical histories supplied by participants themselves formed the basis of cohort assignment. Two negative PCRs, clearance, or symptom resolution were required of recovered Cohort 3 donors. The V call is TRBV29-1, the J call TRBJ2-7; D perhaps matches TRBD2 (6 bases). The clonotype comes from a woman in her 50s who had recovered from COVID-19. Material: PBMCs or T cells enriched from blood (not recorded which). The CDR3 loop is CSVLPNLAGTYEQYF. In DNA form, the CDR3 reads TGCAGCGTTCTTCCCAACCTTGCGGGGACCTACGAGCAGTACTTC.